These 25 T cell receptor beta chains were all obtained from the same sample, sequenced in a study of shared clonotypes between healthy human individuals. TCRdb's copy holds only in-frame clones and misses some; the assay was immunoSEQ multiplex PCR. The top ten clones hold around 0.06% of a sample with about 600,000 clones, around 97% of them seen once. The sample was naive CD4+ T cells sorted from blood. The subset here: CD45RA+ positively selected. The origin of the receptors is a woman aged 25 to 39 in good health.

This chain uses TRBV11-2 with TRBJ1-1; D gene unclear. V shed 2 bases and J shed 0 bases, with 4 bases lying between them. CDR3 length equals 13 residues. The germline CDR1 and CDR2 sequences are SGHAT and FQNNGV. CDR3 sequence reads: CASSLLVNTEAFF. The CDR3 DNA is TGTGCCAGCAGCTTATTGGTGAACACTGAAGCTTTCTTT.

The chain is built from TRBV10-2 and TRBJ2-7, with a tentative D call TRBD1 (6 bases). Trimming left V 6 bases short and J 2 bases short, with 14 bases between. This CDR3 has 14 residues. Germline V CDR1 and CDR2: WSHSY, SAAADI. For the CDR3, the DNA is TGCGCCAGCAGGACGGGACACTCCACCTACGAGCAGTACTTC. Translating it yields CASRTGHSTYEQYF.

The chain couples TRBV7-9 to TRBJ1-4; D gene uncertain. Germline loops: CDR1 SEHNR, CDR2 FQNEAQ (reference sequence). This CDR3 comprises 17 residues. V was cut by 2 bases and J by 7 bases, with 20 bases left in between. In DNA, the CDR3 is TGTGCCAGCAGCTTAATGGACTTTGGTCCTCTCGGTGAAAAACTGTTTTTT. It is translated as CASSLMDFGPLGEKLFF.

This chain joins TRBV6-5 and TRBJ2-6; no clear D gene. The CDR3 runs to 15 residues. CDR1 is MNHEY and CDR2 is SVGAGI in the germline V gene. V shed 2 bases and J shed 2 bases, with 7 bases lying between them. DNA of the CDR3: TGTGCCAGCAGTTACCGCCGGGCTGGGGCCAACGTCCTGACTTTC. It encodes CASSYRRAGANVLTF.

V usage is TRBV13 and J usage is TRBJ1-5; 7 bases map to TRBD1. V lost 5 bases to trimming and J lost 5 bases; unmatched junction nucleotides: 3. The CDR3 extends over 13 amino acids. Germline V CDR1 and CDR2: PRHDT, FYEKMQ (reference sequence). The CDR3 coding sequence is TGTGCCAGCAGCCGGGACAGAGATCAGCCCCAGCATTTT. This sequence encodes CASSRDRDQPQHF.

This clone was recorded a few times. The chain couples TRBV6-9 to TRBJ1-4; TRBD1 matches at 9 bases. J was trimmed by 5 bases and V by 6 bases; bases with no gene match: 16. The length of the CDR3 is 18 residues. The germline V gene encodes CDR1 MNHGY and CDR2 SVAAGI. The CDR3 DNA reads as TGTGCCAGCAGCCCCCGGGACAGGGAAATGATTGGCAATGAAAAACTGTTTTTT. As protein: CASSPRDREMIGNEKLFF.

Concerning this clone: Mismatch with germline at one junction end may stem from a read error. The chain has TRBV29-1 and TRBJ1-2; TRBD1 aligns across 10 bases. This CDR3 has 16 residues. Germline assignment: CDR1 SQVTM and CDR2 ANQGSEA. CDR3 loop: CSVEDRGWHPNYGYIF. The CDR3 DNA reads TGCAGCGTTGAGGACAGGGGGTGGCATCCTAACTATGGCTACATCTTC.

This chain connects TRBV11-3 to TRBJ2-1; TRBD1 matches at 9 bases. This CDR3 comprises 15 residues. CDR1 is SGHNT and CDR2 is YENEEA in the germline V gene. V was clipped by 4 bases and J by 8 bases; unmatched bases: 9. The CDR3 DNA is TGTGCCAGCAGCTCCTCCGGGACAGGGTTGGATGAGCAGTTCTTC. Translation gives CASSSSGTGLDEQFF. The entire variable domain, with the rest obtained from reference TRBV11-3 and TRBJ2-1, is as follows: EAGVVQSPRYKIIEKKQPVAFWCNPISGHNTLYWYLQNLGQGPELLIRYENEEAVDDSQLPKDRFSAERLKGVDSTLKIQPAELGDSAVYLCASSSSGTGLDEQFFGPGTRLTVL.

The rearrangement uses TRBV6-1 and TRBJ2-1, with TRBD2 matching over 7 bases. This CDR3 region has 18 residues. V shed 3 bases, J shed 0 bases, and the junction held 11 bases outside the gene matches. Germline loops: CDR1 MNHNS, CDR2 SASEGT. CDR3 sequence (DNA): TGTGCCAGCAGTGACCTGGTCCGGGGACTACGCTCCTACAATGAGCAGTTCTTC. Amino acid sequence: CASSDLVRGLRSYNEQFF.

This clone was counted once. This rearrangement joins TRBV11-2 to TRBJ2-7; D gene unclear. Trimming left V 2 bases short and J 3 bases short, with 5 bases between. Germline CDR1 is SGHAT and CDR2 is FQNNGV. The CDR3 loop spans 12 amino acids. The CDR3, as DNA: TGTGCCAGCAGCTTAACACGCTACGAGCAGTACTTC. It is translated as CASSLTRYEQYF.

The V and J genes are TRBV5-1 and TRBJ1-1; D not resolved. Trimming removed 3 bases at V and 1 base at J, with 10 bases between. Germline V gives CDR1 SGHRS, CDR2 YFSETQ. The length of the CDR3 is 14 residues. CDR3 sequence: CASSWSGANTEAFF. Here the CDR3 DNA reads TGCGCCAGCAGCTGGTCTGGCGCGAACACTGAAGCTTTCTTT.

This sequence joins TRBV10-2 and TRBJ2-7; D gene uncertain. Germline V gene lookup returns CDR1 WSHSY and CDR2 SAAADI. This CDR3 spans 13 amino acids. Trimming pared 0 bases from V and 6 bases from J, leaving 9 bases between. CDR3 sequence (DNA): TGCGCCAGCAGTGAGTCGTTAGGGCCCGAGCAGTACTTC. Residues: CASSESLGPEQYF.

This clone was picked up one time. This chain connects TRBV19 to TRBJ1-5; TRBD1 matches at 8 bases. Germline V gene lookup returns CDR1 LNHDA and CDR2 SQIVND (reference sequence). This CDR3 is 16 amino acids long. J lost 0 bases, V lost 10 bases, and 11 bases had no gene match. In DNA, the CDR3 is TGTGCCACCAAAAGGACAGGGCCCTATAGCAATCAGCCCCAGCATTTT. This encodes CATKRTGPYSNQPQHF.

The rearrangement links TRBV30 to TRBJ2-7; D is uncertain. The CDR3 has 12 residues. Germline CDR1 is GTSNPN and CDR2 is SVGIG (reference sequence). V dropped 3 bases and J dropped 5 bases, with 11 bases sitting between them. In DNA, the CDR3 is TGTGCCTGGAGCCGCCATTACGACGAGCAGTACTTC. Its translation: CAWSRHYDEQYF.

The chain carries TRBV6-5 and TRBJ1-4; perhaps TRBD1 as D (6 bases). V was cut by 0 bases and J by 7 bases, with 12 bases left in between. CDR1 MNHEY and CDR2 SVGAGI come from the germline V gene. The CDR3 runs to 15 residues. CDR3 sequence reads: CASSYSIGGGEKLFF. CDR3 DNA sequence: TGTGCCAGCAGTTACTCGATTGGGGGCGGTGAAAAACTGTTTTTT.

The V and J genes are TRBV4-2 and TRBJ2-2; D possibly corresponds to TRBD2 (5 bases). This CDR3 is 16 amino acids long. With 4 bases removed from V and 6 bases from J, the gap between germline ends came to 18 bases. The germline V gene has CDR1 LGHNA and CDR2 YNFKEQ. The chain's CDR3 is CASSLPGLPSAGELFF. The CDR3 region has the DNA TGTGCCAGCAGCCTCCCAGGACTTCCCTCAGCCGGGGAGCTGTTTTTT.

CDR3 region: CASSLAREGRGEQFF. The CDR3 DNA reads TGTGCCAGCAGCTTAGCGCGGGAGGGCCGCGGTGAGCAGTTCTTC. The rearrangement links TRBV7-9 to TRBJ2-1, with 9 nucleotides matching TRBD2. The germline CDR1 and CDR2 sequences are SEHNR and FQNEAQ (reference sequence). V shed 0 bases and J 9 bases; nucleotides not matched to a gene: 6. CDR3 length: 15 amino acids.

The chain employs TRBV21-1 and TRBJ2-3; the table's D call, TRBD2, has no DNA check behind it. TRBV21-1 is a pseudogene segment. The CDR3 consists of 15 residues. The CDR3 spells CASSKPSGTTDTQYF. In DNA, the CDR3 is TGTGCCAGCAGCAAACCTAGCGGGACCACAGATACGCAGTATTTT.

The chain couples TRBV28 to TRBJ1-2, with D perhaps TRBD1 (6 bases). V lost 6 bases and J lost 7, with 18 bases in between. This CDR3 is built from 14 residues. Germline V gene sequence: CDR1 MDHEN, CDR2 SYDVKM. The CDR3 sequence is CASRPPWGASGYTF. The CDR3 coding sequence is TGTGCCAGCAGACCCCCGTGGGGGGCAAGTGGCTACACCTTC.

The J gene is TRBJ1-5, the V gene TRBV2; 9 bases line up with TRBD1. Germline V gene sequence: CDR1 SNHLY, CDR2 FYNNEI. With 7 bases clipped from V and 6 bases from J, the junction kept 7 bases outside the gene matches. The CDR3 has 14 residues. The CDR3 DNA follows: TGTGCCAGCAACTTACAGGGGGCAGGTCAGCCCCAGCATTTT. This codes for CASNLQGAGQPQHF.

The rearrangement links TRBV6-5 to TRBJ2-3; 8 nucleotides match TRBD2. J gave up 2 bases and V 6 bases, and 7 bases lay outside the gene matches. Germline loops: CDR1 MNHEY, CDR2 SVGAGI. CDR3 length: 15 residues. CDR3 in DNA: TGTGCCAGCAGGGAAACTAGCGGACTCACAGATACGCAGTATTTT. This sequence encodes CASRETSGLTDTQYF.

The V call is TRBV30, the J call TRBJ1-2; D might be TRBD1 (6 bases). Per germline, CDR1 GTSNPN and CDR2 SVGIG (reference sequence). This CDR3 has 11 amino acids. The CDR3 loop is CIMGAGDGYTF. The CDR3 DNA reads TGTATCATGGGGGCAGGGGATGGCTACACCTTC.

The chain links TRBV5-1 to TRBJ2-1; 8 bases match TRBD2. This CDR3 comprises 16 residues. V was pared by 4 bases and J by 0 bases, with 6 bases of the junction left unmatched. CDR1 and CDR2 from the germline V gene are SGHRS and YFSETQ. The CDR3: CASSPRLASSYNEQFF. In DNA, the CDR3 is TGCGCCAGCAGCCCTCGACTAGCGAGCTCCTACAATGAGCAGTTCTTC.

Concerning this clone: The sample contains more than one DNA sequence encoding this CDR3. The V and J genes are TRBV5-1 and TRBJ2-3, with 7 bases that match TRBD1. The germline V gene encodes CDR1 SGHRS and CDR2 YFSETQ. Germline trimming cut 4 bases from V and 1 base from J; bases unmatched to any gene: 3. The CDR3 covers 14 residues. Written as DNA, the CDR3 is TGCGCCAGCAGCCCCGGACAGGGCACAGATACGCAGTATTTT. Protein: CASSPGQGTDTQYF.

This clone was picked up one time. Here the CDR3 DNA reads TGTGCCAGCAGCCACCGGGACAACAATGAGCAGTTCTTC. Encoded protein: CASSHRDNNEQFF. V usage is TRBV7-8 and J usage is TRBJ2-1, with a weak D call TRBD1 (6 bases). CDR1 SGHVS and CDR2 FQNEAQ come from the germline V gene. This CDR3 region has 13 residues. V was clipped by 5 bases and J by 5 bases, with 10 bases between them.